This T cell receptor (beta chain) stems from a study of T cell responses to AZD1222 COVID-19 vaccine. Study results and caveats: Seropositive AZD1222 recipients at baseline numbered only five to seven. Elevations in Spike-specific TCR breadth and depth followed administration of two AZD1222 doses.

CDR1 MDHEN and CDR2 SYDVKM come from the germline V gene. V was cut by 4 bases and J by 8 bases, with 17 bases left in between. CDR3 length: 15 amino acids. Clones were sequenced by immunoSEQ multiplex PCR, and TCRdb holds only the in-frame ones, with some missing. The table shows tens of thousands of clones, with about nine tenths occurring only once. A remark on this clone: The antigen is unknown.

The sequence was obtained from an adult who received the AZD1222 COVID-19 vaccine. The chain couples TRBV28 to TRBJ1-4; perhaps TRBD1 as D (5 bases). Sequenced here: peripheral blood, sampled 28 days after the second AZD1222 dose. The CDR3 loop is CASSSMGRVWEKLFF. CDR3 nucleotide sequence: TGTGCCAGCAGTTCCATGGGCAGGGTATGGGAAAAACTGTTTTTT.